This T cell receptor beta chain was sequenced in a study of cytomegalovirus exposure and HLA in healthy donors. Note on this clone: What it binds is not known.

Germline CDR1 reads SGHNT; CDR2 reads YENEEA. The CDR3 consists of 13 residues. The V end lost 8 bases, the J end lost 3 bases, and 13 bases lay between the germline ends. Primers for the PCR totalled 60 Vbeta and 13 Jbeta. As originally analysed: A later analysis tallied tens of millions of unique TCR beta chains, 8.5 million to 11 million of them shared. Clones were read by immunoSEQ multiplex PCR, and TCRdb kept only the in-frame ones, dropping some. That table furnishes V, J and clone size, whereas the DNA furnished D and trimming. The sample has roughly 230,000 clones, just under 80% seen once; the top ten hold about 0.47%. Healthy bone marrow donors supplied every sample. The study's findings and limits: Several V segments, TRBV6-2 and TRBV6-3 among them, could not be told apart and were dropped. It was shown in a later analysis that HLA-associated TCR beta chains were more clonally expanded than other, equally common chains.

The sequence was obtained from a boy under 18 in good health and CMV-seronegative. The V and J genes are TRBV11-3 and TRBJ1-2, with a possible D match to TRBD1 (6 bases). Sequencing was done on a sample of PBMCs. The CDR3 spells CASSRGADYGYTF. The DNA for the CDR3 is TGTGCCAGCTCCCGGGGGGCTGACTATGGCTACACCTTC.